The next 8 T cell receptor beta chains were all read from a single sample in a study of radiotherapy plus CTLA-4 blockade in lung cancer. Sequencing was performed with immunoSEQ multiplex PCR; in TCRdb, only in-frame clones are kept and a portion is missing. This sample has tens of thousands of clones, with roughly 83% found just once. The sequencing here drew on peripheral blood, taken from a patient treated with radiotherapy plus ipilimumab. The receptors shown here come from a human donor with non-small cell lung cancer that progressed on radiotherapy plus ipilimumab.

This chain connects TRBV7-2 to TRBJ2-1; D might be TRBD1 (5 bases). V lost 5 bases, J lost 7 bases, and 12 bases lay in between. The V gene's germline CDR1 is SGHTA and CDR2 FQGNSA. The CDR3 covers 13 residues. The CDR3 here is CASSQGPGNEQFF. The CDR3 DNA reads TGTGCCAGCAGCCAGGGTCCAGGGAATGAGCAGTTCTTC.

CDR3 coding DNA: TGTGCCAGTAGTATGACATCCGCAAATGCCTACGAGCAGTACTTC. Amino acids: CASSMTSANAYEQYF. This chain links TRBV19 with TRBJ2-7, with no clear D. The germline gives CDR1 LNHDA, CDR2 SQIVND (reference sequence). V gave up 3 bases and J gave up 2 bases, with 14 bases separating them. The CDR3 is 15 residues long.

This clone was observed a handful of times. V and J are TRBV9 and TRBJ2-3; no definite D call. Germline loops: CDR1 SGDLS, CDR2 YYNGEE. Trimming stripped 4 bases from V and 0 bases from J, with 3 bases between. This CDR3 has 12 residues. The CDR3 here is CASSFSTDTQYF. CDR3 nucleotide sequence: TGTGCCAGCAGCTTTAGCACAGATACGCAGTATTTT.

The rearrangement links TRBV10-1 to TRBJ2-4; D gene uncertain. The CDR3 is made up of 16 amino acids. Deletions cut 2 bases from V and 0 bases from J, with 11 bases between. From germline, CDR1 is WNHNN and CDR2 SYGVQD (reference sequence). The CDR3 protein is CASSEPGPLAKNIQYF. CDR3 nucleotides: TGCGCCAGCAGTGAGCCTGGGCCTCTAGCCAAAAACATTCAGTACTTC.

The rearrangement joins TRBV21-1 to TRBJ2-5; TRBD1 is the table's D call, not checked against the DNA. TRBV21-1 is reported as a pseudogene. The CDR3 is 16 amino acids. The CDR3 protein is CASSKAWDRGQETQYF. The CDR3, as DNA: TGTGCCAGCAGCAAAGCTTGGGACAGGGGGCAGGAGACCCAGTACTTC.

The chain uses TRBV14 and TRBJ1-2; D might be TRBD1 (6 bases). Germline loops: CDR1 SGHDN, CDR2 FVKESK. V was trimmed by 1 base and J by 2 bases, leaving 11 bases between them. This CDR3 contains 15 residues. The chain's CDR3 is CASSQVQGLNYGYTF. As DNA, the CDR3 is TGTGCCAGCAGCCAAGTTCAGGGGCTCAACTATGGCTACACCTTC. Full variable domain (remainder filled in from reference TRBV14 and TRBJ1-2): EAGVTQFPSHSVIEKGQTVTLRCDPISGHDNLYWYRRVMGKEIKFLLHFVKESKQDESGMPNNRFLAERTGGTYSTLKVQPAELEDSGVYFCASSQVQGLNYGYTFGSGTRLTVV.

The chain recombines TRBV28 with TRBJ1-1, with D tentatively TRBD1 (6 bases). V shed 8 bases and J shed 7 bases, with 26 bases lying between them. CDR3 length: 16 amino acids. Germline V gene lookup returns CDR1 MDHEN and CDR2 SYDVKM. The CDR3 loop reads CASDNRIRQGPGEAFF. In DNA form, the CDR3 reads TGTGCCAGCGACAATCGGATTAGGCAGGGGCCGGGTGAAGCTTTCTTT.

This clone was recorded only once. The V gene is TRBV4-1, the J gene TRBJ1-1; no firm D call. Between the trimmed V and J ends, which lost 1 base and 11 bases, there was a span of 8 bases. From germline, CDR1 is MGHRA and CDR2 YSYEKL. This CDR3 region has 11 residues. CDR3 in DNA: TGCGCCAGCAGCCAAGGTGGAGGGGCTTTCTTT. Encoded protein: CASSQGGGAFF.